This TCR beta chain was captured in a study of blood T cell repertoires in COVID-19. Turning to the study itself: T cells, B-cell-depleted T cells, or PBMCs provided the cDNA or gDNA that served as material.

Produced via immunoSEQ multiplex PCR; TCRdb's table is partial and in-frame only. The data hold around 380,000 clones, with roughly 77% observed a single time. There are 14 residues in the CDR3. Germline V CDR1 and CDR2: SGHAT, FQNNGV. With 4 bases clipped from V and 4 bases from J, the junction kept 6 bases outside the gene matches. The receptor was derived from a human donor with acute or convalescent COVID-19. The donor label of this sample is uncertain. The rearrangement uses TRBV11-2 and TRBJ2-7; the match to TRBD1 covers 8 bases. Sequenced material: peripheral blood. The CDR3: CASSSRTGIYEQYF. CDR3 nucleotides: TGTGCCAGCAGCTCCCGGACAGGGATATACGAGCAGTACTTC.